Presented here are 10 T cell receptor beta chains from one specimen sequenced in a study of memory CD4+ T cells and cytomegalovirus serostatus (dated by TCRdb to between 2017 and 2020). The method was the immunoSEQ multiplex PCR assay. TCRdb took over this immuneACCESS table, retaining in-frame rearrangements with V and J assigned. Such tables are incomplete; in checked studies, under half of the missing clones stem from an unresolved V gene, and the remainder is unexplained. The sample has around 63,000 clones on record, about three quarters of them singletons. Almost 0.55% of the sample is held by the ten biggest clonotypes. Single viable CD3+CD4+CD8-CD45RO+ cells were sorted as memory CD4+ T cells on a FACSAria II. Source material: memory CD4+ T cells from blood. The receptor source for this set is an adult in good health and CMV-seronegative. Some clones in this sample may be carry-over from other donors' samples.

The chain uses TRBV21-1 and TRBJ2-7; the table's D call of TRBD1 was not tested on the DNA. TRBV21-1 constitutes a pseudogene. The CDR3 sequence is 14 residues long. In DNA form, the CDR3 reads TGTGCCAGCAGCCCTAGGACAGGGTGGAACGAGCAGTACTTC. This gives the protein CASSPRTGWNEQYF.

The chain combines TRBV29-1 with TRBJ2-3, with D uncertain. From germline, CDR1 is SQVTM and CDR2 ANQGSEA. This CDR3 region has 13 residues. Between the trimmed V and J ends, which lost 7 bases and 6 bases, there was a span of 17 bases. The CDR3 is CSATGPIGDTQYF. The DNA for the CDR3 is TGCAGCGCCACCGGGCCCATTGGGGATACGCAGTATTTT.

The V call is TRBV7-8, the J call TRBJ2-3; D gene uncertain. Trimming removed 2 bases at V and 2 bases at J, with 11 bases between. CDR1 SGHVS and CDR2 FQNEAQ come from the germline V gene. The CDR3 consists of 15 residues. As DNA, the CDR3 is TGTGCCAGCAGCTTATTGCGTGGGGTCACAGATACGCAGTATTTT. Encoded protein: CASSLLRGVTDTQYF.

The CDR3 DNA reads as TGTGCCAGCAGTTACCAACTAGCGGGGGGGCCAGATACGCAGTATTTT. Protein product: CASSYQLAGGPDTQYF. The chain links TRBV6-5 to TRBJ2-3; TRBD2 matches 13 bases. Germline CDR1 reads MNHEY; CDR2 reads SVGAGI. With 2 bases clipped from V and 4 bases from J, the junction kept 3 bases outside the gene matches. CDR3 length: 16 amino acids.

In DNA, the CDR3 is TGTGCCAGCAGCTTAGGGTCGGGTGGGAAGATCAAAAACATTCAGTACTTC. It translates to CASSLGSGGKIKNIQYF. The chain is built from TRBV7-2 and TRBJ2-4; the D is unclear. CDR3 length equals 17 residues. Germline CDR1 and CDR2: SGHTA and FQGNSA. V shed 1 base and J shed 3 bases, with 16 bases lying between them.

The chain has TRBV4-3 and TRBJ1-1; D is ambiguous. The CDR3 is made up of 15 amino acids. Germline-derived CDR1 and CDR2 are LGHNA and YSLEER. Trimming pared 0 bases from V and 0 bases from J, leaving 8 bases between. CDR3 amino acids: CASSQDYTVNTEAFF. The CDR3 bases are TGCGCCAGCAGCCAAGATTACACAGTGAACACTGAAGCTTTCTTT.

V gene TRBV2 combines with J gene TRBJ2-7, with D hard to call. This CDR3 has 11 residues. V lost 6 bases, J lost 6 bases, and 9 bases lay in between. CDR1 is SNHLY and CDR2 is FYNNEI in the germline V gene. The CDR3 region has the DNA TGTGCCAGCAGCTACAATGGCGAGCAGTACTTC. This codes for CASSYNGEQYF.

V is TRBV5-6 and J is TRBJ2-5; 7 bases map to TRBD1. Germline V gene sequence: CDR1 SGHDT, CDR2 YYEEEE. CDR3 length: 15 residues. V lost 4 bases, J lost 0 bases, and 6 bases stayed unmatched. CDR3 sequence reads: CASSEDRNDQETQYF. In nucleotides, the CDR3 is TGTGCCAGCAGCGAGGACAGGAATGACCAAGAGACCCAGTACTTC.

V usage is TRBV30 and J usage is TRBJ1-5; D is possibly TRBD1 (5 bases). Trimming pared 1 base from V and 2 bases from J, leaving 9 bases between. From germline, CDR1 is GTSNPN and CDR2 SVGIG (reference sequence). The CDR3 totals 14 residues. The CDR3 reads CAWSGGPGNQPQHF. The CDR3 DNA reads TGTGCCTGGAGTGGGGGCCCGGGCAATCAGCCCCAGCATTTT.

J is TRBJ2-3 and V is TRBV9; D is ambiguous. CDR1 SGDLS and CDR2 YYNGEE come from the germline V gene. CDR3 length: 12 residues. The ends were cut back, 6 bases at V and 8 bases at J, with 13 bases in the middle. CDR3 amino acids: CASTSSAGTQYF. As DNA, the CDR3 is TGTGCCAGCACCAGCAGTGCTGGTACGCAGTATTTT. The full variable domain, in which reference TRBV9 and TRBJ2-3 provide the parts outside the CDR3, is DSGVTQTPKHLITATGQRVTLRCSPRSGDLSVYWYQQSLDQGLQFLIQYYNGEERAKGNILERFSAQQFPDLHSELNLSSLELGDSALYFCASTSSAGTQYFGPGTRLTVL.